One sample yielded the 22 T cell receptor beta chains listed below, sequenced in a study of blood T cell repertoires in COVID-19 (dated by TCRdb to 2020 to 2021). Library preparation used the immunoSEQ multiplex PCR assay. TCRdb mirrors the immuneACCESS table, restricted to in-frame sequences. Some clones are absent from its copies; in checked studies, under half trace to an unresolved V gene, and the reason for the others is unknown. The sample table holds about 130,000 clones, of which over 75% were seen once. Just over 6.5% of the sample lies in the top ten. Material: peripheral blood. The receptors were gathered from a man aged 80 or over with active or convalescent COVID-19.

V is TRBV30 and J is TRBJ1-4; a possible D gene is TRBD1 (5 bases). The CDR3 sequence is 13 residues long. V lost 3 bases, J lost 7 bases, and 12 bases lay in between. The germline gives CDR1 GTSNPN, CDR2 SVGIG (reference sequence). The CDR3 spells CAWRHQGGEKLFF. CDR3 bases: TGTGCCTGGAGACATCAGGGTGGTGAAAAACTGTTTTTT.

This clone was seen a handful of times. The chain has TRBV24-1 and TRBJ1-5; 7 bases are shared with TRBD1. The CDR3 consists of 16 residues. Germline loops: CDR1 KGHDR, CDR2 SFDVKD. J lost 7 bases, V lost 9 bases, and 17 bases had no gene match. The CDR3 loop reads CATWRSKKGARQPQHF. CDR3 DNA: TGTGCCACCTGGAGGTCCAAAAAGGGGGCAAGGCAGCCCCAGCATTTT.

The chain couples TRBV18 to TRBJ2-6; 10 positions match TRBD2. V lost 1 base, J lost 0 bases, and 3 bases stayed unmatched. The CDR3 has 18 residues. CDR1 is KGHSH, CDR2 LQKENI, per germline. The CDR3 here is CASSPLAGGFSGANVLTF. CDR3 DNA sequence: TGTGCCAGCTCACCACTAGCGGGAGGCTTCTCTGGGGCCAACGTCCTGACTTTC.

This clone was counted many times. The rearrangement uses TRBV15 and TRBJ2-7; 8 nucleotides agree with TRBD2. V lost 2 bases to trimming and J lost 5 bases; unmatched junction nucleotides: 5. CDR1 LNHNV and CDR2 YYDKDF come from the germline V gene (reference sequence). The CDR3 is 14 amino acids. As DNA, the CDR3 is TGTGCCACCAGCAGAACTCGGGGGGGCGACGAGCAGTACTTC. Translated: CATSRTRGGDEQYF.

The rearrangement uses TRBV5-1 and TRBJ1-1; TRBD1 aligns across 8 bases. Germline V gene data show CDR1 as SGHRS and CDR2 as YFSETQ. This CDR3 comprises 16 residues. V trimming: 2 bases; J trimming: 4 bases; junction bases outside the gene matches: 10. For the CDR3, the DNA is TGCGCCAGCAGCTTACAGGGGGAGGTGGGGACCACTGAAGCTTTCTTT. It codes for CASSLQGEVGTTEAFF.

The rearrangement links TRBV7-2 to TRBJ2-7, with 9 bases aligning to TRBD2. The CDR3 runs 17 residues. The V segment lost 0 bases and the J segment 3 bases; nucleotides outside the gene matches: 9. Per the germline V gene, CDR1 is SGHTA and CDR2 is FQGNSA. The CDR3 is CASSLALLAGDGYEQYF. The CDR3 region has the DNA TGTGCCAGCAGCTTAGCCCTGTTAGCGGGGGATGGCTACGAGCAGTACTTC. Drawing the rest from reference TRBV7-2 and TRBJ2-7, the complete variable domain is GAGVSQSPSNKVTEKGKDVELRCDPISGHTALYWYRQSLGQGLEFLIYFQGNSAPDKSGLPSDRFSAERTGGSVSTLTIQRTQQEDSAVYLCASSLALLAGDGYEQYFGPGTRLTVT.

This chain uses TRBV2 with TRBJ1-2; D unresolved. The CDR3 spans 12 residues. Trimming took off 4 bases at V and 1 base at J, with 4 bases between the two ends. Germline CDR1 is SNHLY and CDR2 is FYNNEI. CDR3 sequence (DNA): TGTGCCAGCAGTGCAATTAACTATGGCTACACCTTC. This codes for CASSAINYGYTF.

The chain employs TRBV7-3 and TRBJ2-7; TRBD2 matches at 7 bases. Germline-derived CDR1 and CDR2 are SGHTA and FQGTGA. This CDR3 contains 15 residues. V lost 2 bases and J lost 4; bases outside the gene matches: 8. As DNA, the CDR3 is TGTGCCAGCAGCTTAGTGGCGGGAGTCCCTTACGAGCAGTACTTC. Translating gives CASSLVAGVPYEQYF.

This clone was observed at least ten times. This chain links TRBV6-1 with TRBJ2-3; D unclear. CDR1 and CDR2 from the germline V gene are MNHNS and SASEGT. The CDR3 covers 14 residues. V lost 2 bases and J lost 2, with 8 bases in between. The CDR3 DNA reads as TGTGCCAGCAGTGAACAGGCACACACAGATACGCAGTATTTT. It yields the protein CASSEQAHTDTQYF.

The chain has TRBV4-1 and TRBJ1-2; no clear D. With 4 bases removed from V and 5 bases from J, the gap between germline ends came to 11 bases. The CDR3 sequence is 13 residues long. In germline, CDR1 is MGHRA, CDR2 YSYEKL. CDR3 nucleotide sequence: TGCGCCAGCAGCCCCATCGGACTGTATGGCTACACCTTC. Protein sequence: CASSPIGLYGYTF.

The chain employs TRBV7-9 and TRBJ2-2; tentative D call: TRBD2 (6 bases). Germline loops: CDR1 SEHNR, CDR2 FQNEAQ (reference sequence). The CDR3 consists of 16 residues. V lost 4 bases and J 2 bases, leaving 14 bases between the germline ends. Here the CDR3 reads CASSSLAGSNTGELFF. The CDR3 DNA reads TGTGCCAGCAGCTCGTTGGCGGGGTCTAACACCGGGGAGCTGTTTTTT.

The chain employs TRBV18 and TRBJ1-3; TRBD1 matches 7 bases. J was trimmed by 0 bases and V by 3 bases; bases with no gene match: 14. This CDR3 has 19 amino acids. CDR1 is KGHSH and CDR2 is LQKENI in the germline V gene. DNA of the CDR3: TGTGCCAGCTCACCCCGAACGACAGGGCCCTACTCCTCTGGAAACACCATATATTTT. It encodes CASSPRTTGPYSSGNTIYF.

The V call is TRBV12-3 or TRBV12-4, the J call TRBJ2-5; unclear D gene. The CDR3 runs to 11 residues. Trimming pared 6 bases from V and 0 bases from J, leaving 2 bases between. The CDR3 loop is CASSYQETQYF. The DNA of the CDR3 is TGTGCCAGCAGCTACCAAGAGACCCAGTACTTC.

The chain combines TRBV7-3 with TRBJ1-6; 10 positions agree with TRBD1. In germline, CDR1 is SGHTA, CDR2 FQGTGA. The CDR3 has 16 residues. V was clipped by 5 bases and J by 9 bases; unmatched bases: 10. CDR3 protein: CASSLRDRGLGSPLHF. The DNA for the CDR3 is TGTGCCAGCAGCCTCCGGGACAGGGGTTTGGGTTCACCCCTCCACTTT.

The chain joins TRBV27 to TRBJ1-2; the match to TRBD1 covers 8 bases. The germline V gene has CDR1 MNHEY and CDR2 SMNVEV (reference sequence). J gave up 4 bases and V 6 bases, and 10 bases lay outside the gene matches. The CDR3 extends over 15 amino acids. DNA of the CDR3: TGTGCCAGCAGGTACAGGGGGAAAGGGAGCTATGGCTACACCTTC. Translating gives CASRYRGKGSYGYTF.

This chain connects TRBV10-3 to TRBJ2-3, with D hard to call. V lost 8 bases and J 0 bases, leaving 12 bases between the germline ends. The CDR3 spans 14 residues. Germline lookup yields CDR1 ENHRY and CDR2 SYGVKD. CDR3 DNA sequence: TGTGCCATCTCTCCGGTTGCTAGCACAGATACGCAGTATTTT. Translation: CAISPVASTDTQYF.

The rearrangement uses TRBV5-1 and TRBJ1-1; possibly TRBD1 for D (5 bases). The CDR3 length is 14 residues. Trimming removed 1 base from V and 5 bases from J, with 12 bases in between. CDR1 SGHRS and CDR2 YFSETQ come from the germline V gene. Written as DNA, the CDR3 is TGCGCCAGCAGCTTGCGGGCAGGGCTTACTGAAGCTTTCTTT. Translated: CASSLRAGLTEAFF.

Remarks on this clone: At one end the junction does not follow the germline gene, possibly because of a read error. The chain carries TRBV11-2 and TRBJ1-1; the D gene is possibly TRBD1 (5 bases). CDR3 size: 15 residues. CDR1 is SGHAT and CDR2 is FQNNGV in the germline V gene. The CDR3 DNA reads as TGTGCCAGCAGACAACCCCTGGGGGGACGAACTGAAGTTTTCTTT. This gives the protein CASRQPLGGRTEVFF.

The V call is TRBV28, the J call TRBJ1-1; 8 bases match TRBD1. With V trimmed by 5 bases and J by 5 bases, 7 bases remained unmatched. Germline V gives CDR1 MDHEN, CDR2 SYDVKM. The CDR3 has 14 residues. The CDR3 nucleotides read TGTGCCAGCAGTCGACAGGGGCTTGCGACTGAAGCTTTCTTT. This sequence encodes CASSRQGLATEAFF.

J is TRBJ2-3 and V is TRBV29-1; 12 positions agree with TRBD2. CDR3 length equals 16 residues. Germline V CDR1 and CDR2: SQVTM, ANQGSEA. The V segment lost 3 bases and the J segment 4 bases; nucleotides outside the gene matches: 8. The DNA for the CDR3 is TGCAGCGTTGAGGCTAGCGGGGGGGCGGGCGCAGATACGCAGTATTTT. It encodes CSVEASGGAGADTQYF.

The chain links TRBV6-2 or TRBV6-3 to TRBJ2-1, with D perhaps matching TRBD1 (6 bases). The CDR3 spans 11 residues. CDR1 is MNHEY and CDR2 is SVGEGT in the germline V gene. Trimming shortened V by 5 bases and J by 10 bases, and 9 bases separated the two germline ends. CDR3 DNA sequence: TGTGCCAGCAGTACCGACAGGGAGCAGTTCTTC. The encoded protein is CASSTDREQFF.

The rearrangement links TRBV30 to TRBJ1-2; D not resolved. The V end lost 4 bases, the J end lost 2 bases, and 5 bases lay between the germline ends. The CDR3 covers 11 residues. The germline V gene encodes CDR1 GTSNPN and CDR2 SVGIG (reference sequence). DNA for the CDR3: TGTGCCTGGACAGAAAACTATGGCTACACCTTC. Its translation is CAWTENYGYTF.